The T cell receptor (beta chain) under discussion was sequenced for a study of blood T cell repertoires in COVID-19. Looking at the study overall: Sites in the United States, Italy and Spain provided acute and convalescent COVID-19 samples.

V was cut by 4 bases and J by 1 base, with 13 bases left in between. Germline CDR1 and CDR2: ENHRY and SYGVKD. The CDR3 extends over 15 amino acids. Per the study methods: The assay estimated nucleated cells by amplifying reference gene primers. TCRdb's table, derived via immunoSEQ multiplex PCR, lists solely in-frame clones and lacks some. That table furnishes V, J and clone size, whereas the DNA furnished D and trimming. The table has 140,000 or so clones, roughly 85% seen once. The receptor comes from a man aged 50-59 years with acute or convalescent COVID-19. The genes are TRBV10-3 and TRBJ1-1; D is unclear. The sequenced material came from peripheral blood. The CDR3 here is CAISGAWARNTEAFF. The CDR3 DNA reads as TGTGCCATCAGTGGGGCCTGGGCAAGGAACACTGAAGCTTTCTTT.